Each of the 7 T cell receptor beta chains below was sequenced from the same sample in a study of response to subunit inactivated influenza vaccine. TCRdb reprocessed the RT-PCR reads with MiXCR, giving one entry per CDR3 protein. The sample shows 280,000 or so distinct CDR3 sequences, 21% of them seen only once. Source: PBMCs from blood, taken approximately 20 months after vaccination. The receptors here all came from a man aged 50-75 years who received an inactivated influenza vaccine.

This sequence joins TRBV20-1 and TRBJ2-7; the D is unclear. CDR1 DFQATT and CDR2 SNEGSKA come from the germline V gene (reference sequence). The CDR3 has 12 amino acids. V gave up 4 bases and J gave up 3 bases, with 10 bases separating them. Here the CDR3 DNA reads TGCAGTGCTAACCGGATTCACTACGAGCAGTACTTC. Encoded protein: CSANRIHYEQYF.

In its sample, this clonotype was seen a few times. The chain carries TRBV7-2 and TRBJ2-2; D possibly corresponds to TRBD1 (5 bases). The V and J ends lost 5 bases and 0 bases respectively, with 10 bases between them. The CDR3 contains 15 residues. Germline CDR1 SGHTA, CDR2 FQGNSA. The CDR3 is CASSADSANTGELFF. In nucleotides, the CDR3 is TGTGCCAGCAGCGCCGACAGCGCGAACACCGGGGAGCTGTTTTTT. The variable domain in full, with the rest retrieved from reference TRBV7-2 and TRBJ2-2, is GAGVSQSPSNKVTEKGKDVELRCDPISGHTALYWYRQSLGQGLEFLIYFQGNSAPDKSGLPSDRFSAERTGGSVSTLTIQRTQQEDSAVYLCASSADSANTGELFFGEGSRLTVL.

The J gene is TRBJ2-1, the V gene TRBV29-1, with D possibly being TRBD1 (5 bases). The CDR3 is 14 amino acids. Trimming removed 3 bases from V and 6 bases from J, with 15 bases in between. The germline V gene has CDR1 SQVTM and CDR2 ANQGSEA. The DNA of the CDR3 is TGCAGCGTTGATGGTTGGGCAGGGCGCAATGAGCAGTTCTTC. Translated: CSVDGWAGRNEQFF.

This clonotype was observed many times. V is TRBV4-3 and J is TRBJ2-7; D may match TRBD1 or TRBD2 (5 bases each). The CDR3 consists of 17 residues. Trimming pared 0 bases from V and 4 bases from J, leaving 19 bases between. CDR1 is LGHNA and CDR2 is YSLEER in the germline V gene. The CDR3 reads CASSQDGTGTKIYEQYF. In DNA form, the CDR3 reads TGCGCCAGCAGCCAAGACGGGACCGGGACCAAGATTTACGAGCAGTACTTC.

This clonotype was found a few times. The chain recombines TRBV24-1 with TRBJ1-2; 7 bases are a match to TRBD1. With 4 bases clipped from V and 6 bases from J, the junction kept 7 bases outside the gene matches. The CDR3 has 14 residues. Looked up from germline, CDR1 is KGHDR and CDR2 is SFDVKD. As DNA, the CDR3 is TGTGCCACCAGTGAGACGGGACAGACGAATGGCTACACCTTC. Its protein product is CATSETGQTNGYTF.

This clonotype was counted ten times or more. This sequence joins TRBV7-2 and TRBJ1-1, with 10 bases identical to TRBD1. The CDR3 has 16 amino acids. Germline V CDR1 and CDR2: SGHTA, FQGNSA. Unmatched junction bases numbered 13, after V lost 7 bases and J lost 5 bases. CDR3 coding DNA: TGTGCCAGCATCGCATTAGGGGACAGGGGAGGGACTGAAGCTTTCTTT. Residues: CASIALGDRGGTEAFF.

This clonotype was seen repeatedly, ten times or more. The V gene is TRBV20-1, the J gene TRBJ1-2; no reliable D call. V gave up 5 bases and J gave up 5 bases, with 12 bases separating them. Germline V lookup: CDR1 DFQATT, CDR2 SNEGSKA (reference sequence). The CDR3 contains 12 residues. CDR3 loop: CSAPTRTYGYTF. CDR3 DNA: TGCAGTGCTCCAACAAGGACGTATGGCTACACCTTC.